A single sample is the source of the 21 T cell receptor beta chains below, sequenced in a study of T cell repertoires in cytomegalovirus infection. TCRdb recomputed calls from the reads with MiXCR, one row per CDR3 protein. Altogether approximately 250,000 distinct CDR3 sequences are present, 12% being singletons, with the ten largest covering 1.5% to 2%. Sample: PBMCs. The receptor set was obtained from a human donor in good health (CMV status not recorded). Some clones in this sample may be carry-over from other donors' samples.

This clonotype came up many times. This chain joins TRBV7-2 and TRBJ2-7, with 11 bases matching TRBD2. The V gene end was trimmed by 2 bases and the J gene end by 0 bases; junction bases not matched to a gene: 6. Germline CDR1 and CDR2: SGHTA and FQGNSA. The CDR3 is made up of 17 amino acids. The DNA for the CDR3 is TGTGCCAGCAGCTTACAAGGGACTAGCGGCCCCTCCTACGAGCAGTACTTC. This gives the protein CASSLQGTSGPSYEQYF. The variable domain in full, with the rest retrieved from reference TRBV7-2 and TRBJ2-7, is GAGVSQSPSNKVTEKGKDVELRCDPISGHTALYWYRQSLGQGLEFLIYFQGNSAPDKSGLPSDRFSAERTGGSVSTLTIQRTQQEDSAVYLCASSLQGTSGPSYEQYFGPGTRLTVT.

This clonotype showed up many times. V and J are TRBV28 and TRBJ2-7; 9 bases line up with TRBD2. CDR1 and CDR2 (germline): MDHEN, SYDVKM. This CDR3 spans 16 amino acids. V was pared by 3 bases and J by 4 bases, with 10 bases of the junction left unmatched. The DNA for the CDR3 is TGTGCCAGCAGTTTGCCCCGCGGGACTAGCAGATACGAGCAGTACTTC. Amino acid sequence: CASSLPRGTSRYEQYF.

The rearrangement links TRBV11-2 to TRBJ2-7; weak D call: TRBD1 (5 bases). Germline CDR1 SGHAT, CDR2 FQNNGV. The CDR3 extends over 15 amino acids. V dropped 2 bases and J dropped 0 bases, with 11 bases sitting between them. CDR3 bases: TGTGCCAGCAGCTTAAGACAGTCCTACTCCTACGAGCAGTACTTC. Translation: CASSLRQSYSYEQYF.

The table lists this clonotype with a few counts. The V and J genes are TRBV10-3 and TRBJ2-2; 11 nucleotides agree with TRBD2. V was pared by 5 bases and J by 0 bases, with 5 bases of the junction left unmatched. The CDR3 is 17 amino acids. Germline V gives CDR1 ENHRY, CDR2 SYGVKD. CDR3 sequence: CAISFLAGGSNTGELFF. DNA for the CDR3: TGTGCCATCAGTTTCCTAGCGGGGGGTTCGAACACCGGGGAGCTGTTTTTT.

This clonotype was detected many times. This sequence joins TRBV7-2 and TRBJ1-2; 7 bases line up with TRBD1. The CDR3 has 15 amino acids. The junction had 6 bases not matched to a gene; V was cut back by 0 bases and J by 5 bases. Per germline, CDR1 SGHTA and CDR2 FQGNSA. CDR3 DNA: TGTGCCAGCAGCTTAGCCACAGGGGTCGTATATGGCTACACCTTC. The encoded protein is CASSLATGVVYGYTF. Using reference TRBV7-2 and TRBJ1-2 for the parts outside the CDR3, the full variable domain is GAGVSQSPSNKVTEKGKDVELRCDPISGHTALYWYRQSLGQGLEFLIYFQGNSAPDKSGLPSDRFSAERTGGSVSTLTIQRTQQEDSAVYLCASSLATGVVYGYTFGSGTRLTVV.

This clonotype was picked up many times. This chain joins TRBV6-2 or TRBV6-3 and TRBJ2-7, with D hard to call. The germline CDR1 and CDR2 sequences are MNHEY and SVGEGT. With 6 bases removed from V and 2 bases from J, the gap between germline ends came to 11 bases. CDR3 length: 13 amino acids. CDR3: CASSLLRTYEQYF. DNA for the CDR3: TGTGCCAGCAGCCTCCTGAGGACCTACGAGCAGTACTTC.

The table lists this clonotype with many counts. The rearrangement uses TRBV6-2 or TRBV6-3 and TRBJ2-2; D might be TRBD2 (5 bases). CDR3 length: 13 residues. Germline V gene lookup returns CDR1 MNHEY and CDR2 SVGEGT. V lost 2 bases and J lost 6, with 7 bases in between. The DNA for the CDR3 is TGTGCCAGCAGTTACCGGCGGGCCGGGGAGCTGTTTTTT. Protein sequence: CASSYRRAGELFF.

This clonotype was observed at least ten times. This sequence joins TRBV11-3 and TRBJ2-2; 8 bases are a match to TRBD1. The J segment lost 1 base and the V segment lost 0 bases, leaving 4 bases of the junction unmatched. Germline V gene data show CDR1 as SGHNT and CDR2 as YENEEA. This CDR3 has 17 residues. Here the CDR3 DNA reads TGTGCCAGCAGCTTAGAACAAGGACAGGGGAACACCGGGGAGCTGTTTTTT. Its protein is CASSLEQGQGNTGELFF.

This clonotype has more than one count but fewer than ten. The V and J genes are TRBV7-9 and TRBJ1-4; 11 bases line up with TRBD1. This CDR3 comprises 15 residues. Germline CDR1 reads SEHNR; CDR2 reads FQNEAQ (reference sequence). After removal of 3 bases from V and 6 bases from J, the junction contained 3 bases not matched to a gene. CDR3 nucleotide sequence: TGTGCCAGCAGCTTCGGACAGGGGGCGGATGAAAAACTGTTTTTT. It translates to CASSFGQGADEKLFF.

This clonotype was seen ten or more times. V is TRBV7-9 and J is TRBJ1-1; weak D call: TRBD1 (6 bases). V was cut by 6 bases and J by 7 bases, with 12 bases left in between. Germline values: CDR1 SEHNR, CDR2 FQNEAQ (reference sequence). The CDR3 contains 12 residues. CDR3 coding DNA: TGTGCCAGCAGAACGACAGGACTTGAAGCTTTCTTT. It codes for CASRTTGLEAFF.

This clonotype has ten or more counts. The chain links TRBV7-2 to TRBJ1-2; TRBD1 might be the D (5 bases). CDR1 and CDR2 from the germline V gene are SGHTA and FQGNSA. The CDR3 contains 14 residues. V was pared by 5 bases and J by 6 bases, with 16 bases between. The CDR3 bases are TGTGCCAGCAGCCCCGCCGGGACCTACGATGGCTACACCTTC. It specifies CASSPAGTYDGYTF.

This clonotype was seen many times. The V gene is TRBV7-2, the J gene TRBJ2-2, with no clear D. CDR3 size: 15 residues. Germline V lookup: CDR1 SGHTA, CDR2 FQGNSA. Trimming shortened V by 5 bases and J by 2 bases, and 12 bases separated the two germline ends. The DNA of the CDR3 is TGTGCCAGCAGCCCCGGACGGGTTAACACCGGGGAGCTGTTTTTT. Protein sequence: CASSPGRVNTGELFF.

V gene TRBV27 combines with J gene TRBJ1-5; TRBD1 matches at 8 bases. CDR1 and CDR2 (germline): MNHEY, SMNVEV (reference sequence). V lost 7 bases and J lost 0; bases outside the gene matches: 2. This CDR3 has 14 amino acids. The CDR3 spells CASTGQGSNQPQHF. The CDR3 DNA reads as TGTGCCAGCACCGGACAGGGTAGCAATCAGCCCCAGCATTTT.

The chain joins TRBV7-9 to TRBJ2-6; 11 bases are a match to TRBD1. J gave up 2 bases and V 2 bases, and 11 bases lay outside the gene matches. This CDR3 is built from 20 residues. Per germline, CDR1 SEHNR and CDR2 FQNEAQ (reference sequence). CDR3 coding DNA: TGTGCCAGCAGCTTAAGCACCGGGACAGGGGGAAACCCTGGGGCCAACGTCCTGACTTTC. Translated, it gives CASSLSTGTGGNPGANVLTF. The whole variable domain, filled in from reference TRBV7-9 and TRBJ2-6, reads DTGVSQNPRHKITKRGQNVTFRCDPISEHNRLYWYRQTLGQGPEFLTYFQNEAQLEKSRLLSDRFSAERPKGSFSTLEIQRTEQGDSAMYLCASSLSTGTGGNPGANVLTFGAGSRLTVL.

This clonotype occurred a few times. This chain connects TRBV6-2 or TRBV6-3 to TRBJ2-7; tentatively, D is TRBD1 (5 bases). Trimming removed 2 bases from V and 7 bases from J, with 9 bases in between. CDR3 size: 12 residues. Germline assignment: CDR1 MNHEY and CDR2 SVGEGT. The CDR3: CASSYQGWEQYF. The CDR3 coding sequence is TGTGCCAGCAGTTACCAGGGCTGGGAGCAGTACTTC.

The genes are TRBV2 and TRBJ1-1; no definite D call. Germline V gene lookup returns CDR1 SNHLY and CDR2 FYNNEI. V lost 2 bases and J lost 0, with 10 bases in between. This CDR3 has 15 amino acids. Here the CDR3 reads CASSENSGMNTEAFF. The CDR3 DNA sequence: TGTGCCAGCAGTGAAAATAGTGGGATGAACACTGAAGCTTTCTTT.

This clonotype was found a few times. The J gene is TRBJ2-1, the V gene TRBV6-2 or TRBV6-3; 11 bases agree with TRBD2. With 6 bases clipped from V and 8 bases from J, the junction kept 27 bases outside the gene matches. Per germline, CDR1 MNHEY and CDR2 SVGEGT. This CDR3 comprises 21 residues. In nucleotides, the CDR3 is TGTGCCAGCAGGAGGGACGGACAGGGACTAGCGGCGATACCCTACACCCATGAGCAGTTCTTC. This codes for CASRRDGQGLAAIPYTHEQFF.

This clonotype showed up many times. The chain joins TRBV5-1 to TRBJ2-1; D not certain. V shed 0 bases and J shed 5 bases, with 6 bases lying between them. Per germline, CDR1 SGHRS and CDR2 YFSETQ. The CDR3 runs 13 residues. CDR3 sequence: CASSLVENNEQFF. The CDR3 nucleotides read TGCGCCAGCAGCTTGGTTGAAAACAATGAGCAGTTCTTC.

There are many counts of this clonotype. The chain is built from TRBV12-3 or TRBV12-4 and TRBJ2-3; 10 positions agree with TRBD2. This CDR3 spans 14 amino acids. The ends lost 7 bases at V and 14 bases at J; junction bases unmatched: 15. For the CDR3, the DNA is TGTGCCAGCACCTTACGTACTAGCGGGGCGTCAGCGTATTTT. Translated, it gives CASTLRTSGASAYF.

This clonotype appeared many times. The CDR3, as DNA: TGTGCCAGCAGCTTAGGGGGACAGCACAATCAGCCCCAGCATTTT. Translating gives CASSLGGQHNQPQHF. The gene calls are TRBV7-2 and TRBJ1-5; 7 bases line up with TRBD1. Germline CDR1 is SGHTA and CDR2 is FQGNSA. The CDR3 has 15 amino acids. The junction had 3 bases not matched to a gene; V was cut back by 1 base and J by 3 bases.

The sample holds many counts of this clonotype. The rearrangement joins TRBV28 to TRBJ1-1, with D tentatively TRBD1 (6 bases). V shed 5 bases and J shed 6 bases, with 19 bases lying between them. This CDR3 comprises 15 residues. Germline V lookup: CDR1 MDHEN, CDR2 SYDVKM. The CDR3 region is CASSRQQGLRPEAFF. CDR3 in DNA: TGTGCCAGCAGTCGCCAACAGGGTTTAAGGCCTGAAGCTTTCTTT.